This T cell receptor beta chain stems from a study of blood T cells in healthy people across ages. The CDR3 is 17 residues long. V trimming: 8 bases; J trimming: 4 bases; junction bases outside the gene matches: 11. It was roughly 10 milliliters of peripheral blood that were drawn from each donor. Per sample, extraction of total RNA gave at least 5.5 micrograms in every case. Primed by a sample-barcoded 5' primer and a J-beta primer mix, a second PCR proceeded for roughly 6 to 12 cycles. Via MiXCR, TCRdb re-called the 5' RACE reads, giving one row per CDR3 protein. This table holds roughly 1,100,000 distinct CDR3 sequences, roughly a quarter found once. The data were also submitted as part of a second study, on T cells of mothers and their children.

The clonotype comes from a girl aged 2-15 years in good health. Source material: blood. The chain combines TRBV12-3 or TRBV12-4 with TRBJ2-1, with TRBD2 matching over 13 bases. The CDR3 loop reads CASGGGTSGIYYNEQFF. In DNA, the CDR3 is TGTGCCAGCGGCGGGGGGACTAGCGGGATATATTACAATGAGCAGTTCTTC.